What follows are 32 T cell receptor beta chains derived from one specimen sequenced in a study of T cell responses to AZD1222 COVID-19 vaccine. Sequenced by immunoSEQ multiplex PCR; TCRdb stores in-frame clones only, minus some. Of some 98,000 clones listed, approximately 90% are singletons. The specimen comprised peripheral blood, sampled on day 0 of AZD1222 vaccination. Receptors originate from an adult in good health.

The table lists this clone with a count of one. The gene calls are TRBV6-2 or TRBV6-3 and TRBJ2-2; the match to TRBD1 covers 7 bases. This CDR3 has 17 residues. With 2 bases clipped from V and 0 bases from J, the junction kept 6 bases outside the gene matches. Germline V gene data show CDR1 as MNHEY and CDR2 as SVGEGT. CDR3 coding DNA: TGTGCCAGCAGTTACAAGGGCCAGGGGGCGAACACCGGGGAGCTGTTTTTT. Amino acids: CASSYKGQGANTGELFF.

The chain employs TRBV6-1 and TRBJ2-1; D not resolved. There are 12 residues in the CDR3. Trimming took 3 bases from V and 10 from J, leaving 10 bases between them. Germline CDR1 and CDR2: MNHNS and SASEGT. For the CDR3, the DNA is TGTGCCAGCAGTGACCAAGACGGAGAGCAGTTCTTC. The encoded protein is CASSDQDGEQFF.

The V call is TRBV5-1, the J call TRBJ1-1, with 8 bases matching TRBD1. J was trimmed by 4 bases and V by 0 bases; bases with no gene match: 8. The CDR3 sequence is 16 residues long. In germline, CDR1 is SGHRS, CDR2 YFSETQ. The CDR3 DNA reads as TGCGCCAGCAGCTTGGGGGCAGGGGGCGCCGGCACTGAAGCTTTCTTT. Its translation is CASSLGAGGAGTEAFF.

The V call is TRBV7-2, the J call TRBJ1-5; no firm D call. Germline CDR1 and CDR2: SGHTA and FQGNSA. V gave up 1 base and J gave up 0 bases, with 7 bases separating them. This CDR3 is built from 15 residues. The CDR3 DNA follows: TGTGCCAGCAGCTTAGACGGTTATAGCAATCAGCCCCAGCATTTT. Translating gives CASSLDGYSNQPQHF.

This chain joins TRBV2 and TRBJ2-5, with D maybe TRBD2 (6 bases). Germline values: CDR1 SNHLY, CDR2 FYNNEI. CDR3 length: 14 residues. V dropped 4 bases and J dropped 4 bases, with 13 bases sitting between them. In nucleotides, the CDR3 is TGTGCCAGCAGTGCCGGGAGCTGGGGAGAGACCCAGTACTTC. Its translation is CASSAGSWGETQYF.

The rearrangement uses TRBV5-1 and TRBJ2-7, with 14 nucleotides matching TRBD2. Germline V gene sequence: CDR1 SGHRS, CDR2 YFSETQ. The CDR3 consists of 17 residues. The V and J ends lost 4 bases and 2 bases, in that order; junction bases with no gene match: 8. CDR3 nucleotide sequence: TGCGCCAGCAGCCCCGGACTAGCGGGGGGATTACCCTACGAGCAGTACTTC. Protein product: CASSPGLAGGLPYEQYF.

The chain is built from TRBV5-4 and TRBJ2-1; TRBD1 matches at 12 bases. Germline V gene sequence: CDR1 SGHNT, CDR2 YYREEE (reference sequence). There are 16 residues in the CDR3. Trimming cost V 4 bases and J 12 bases; bases outside gene matches: 14. CDR3 protein: CASSPISGQGAQRQFF. As DNA, the CDR3 is TGTGCCAGCAGCCCAATTTCGGGACAGGGGGCGCAAAGGCAGTTCTTC.

V gene TRBV9 combines with J gene TRBJ2-7; D perhaps matches TRBD2 (6 bases). Germline CDR1 and CDR2: SGDLS and YYNGEE. Deletions cut 4 bases from V and 2 bases from J, with 19 bases between. The CDR3 is 16 amino acids. CDR3 sequence: CASSPLAGRFTYEQYF. As DNA, the CDR3 is TGTGCCAGCAGCCCCCTCGCGGGGCGCTTTACCTACGAGCAGTACTTC.

This chain joins TRBV5-5 and TRBJ2-5; tentatively, D is TRBD1 (6 bases). Between the trimmed V and J ends, which lost 1 base and 2 bases, there was a span of 12 bases. Germline V gene sequence: CDR1 SGHKS, CDR2 YYEKEE (reference sequence). The CDR3 sequence is 15 residues long. The CDR3 DNA sequence: TGTGCCAGCAGCTTGCTGACAGGCGAACAAGAGACCCAGTACTTC. Translated: CASSLLTGEQETQYF.

The rearrangement links TRBV18 to TRBJ2-5; 9 bases fit TRBD1. Trimming at V came to 4 bases and at J to 2 bases, leaving 8 bases not matched to a gene. Germline V gives CDR1 KGHSH, CDR2 LQKENI. CDR3 size: 16 residues. CDR3 residues: CASSQLPGQGQETQYF. For the CDR3, the DNA is TGTGCCAGCTCACAACTACCGGGACAGGGACAAGAGACCCAGTACTTC.

J is TRBJ1-1 and V is TRBV4-3, with D perhaps TRBD1 (6 bases). Trimming took off 0 bases at V and 7 bases at J, with 12 bases between the two ends. CDR3 size: 14 residues. Germline V CDR1 and CDR2: LGHNA, YSLEER. The CDR3 reads CASSQDLQGNEAFF. Here the CDR3 DNA reads TGCGCCAGCAGCCAAGACCTACAGGGCAATGAAGCTTTCTTT.

The rearrangement links TRBV2 to TRBJ2-7, with D tentatively TRBD1 (6 bases). The CDR3 runs 14 residues. Germline CDR1 is SNHLY and CDR2 is FYNNEI. Trimming shortened V by 4 bases and J by 2 bases, and 12 bases separated the two germline ends. The CDR3 region has the DNA TGTGCCAGCAGTGCCGGGACACTCGCCTACGAGCAGTACTTC. This codes for CASSAGTLAYEQYF.

The genes are TRBV6-5 and TRBJ2-7, with TRBD1 identical over 7 bases. The CDR3 has 14 amino acids. Germline lookup yields CDR1 MNHEY and CDR2 SVGAGI. After removal of 6 bases from V and 0 bases from J, the junction contained 5 bases not matched to a gene. CDR3 region: CASSSTGSSYEQYF. CDR3 DNA: TGTGCCAGCAGCTCGACAGGGAGCTCCTACGAGCAGTACTTC.

The V gene is TRBV6-5, the J gene TRBJ1-1; D gene unclear. Germline V gene data show CDR1 as MNHEY and CDR2 as SVGAGI. V was cut by 1 base and J by 0 bases, with 3 bases left in between. The CDR3 totals 13 residues. As DNA, the CDR3 is TGTGCCAGCAGTTACTTGGTGAACACTGAAGCTTTCTTT. It is translated as CASSYLVNTEAFF.

The chain employs TRBV28 and TRBJ2-7; D unclear. Germline V gene data show CDR1 as MDHEN and CDR2 as SYDVKM. The V and J ends lost 2 bases and 2 bases respectively, with 7 bases between them. CDR3 size: 13 residues. The CDR3 DNA is TGTGCCAGCAGTTTACCCGGACCCTACGAGCAGTACTTC. Protein sequence: CASSLPGPYEQYF.

Concerning this clone: Other DNA sequences in the sample encode the same CDR3. The V gene is TRBV7-2, the J gene TRBJ1-1; D is undetermined. Germline-derived CDR1 and CDR2 are SGHTA and FQGNSA. The CDR3 contains 13 residues. The V end lost 3 bases, the J end lost 1 base, and 6 bases lay between the germline ends. CDR3 residues: CASSLWGNTEAFF. The CDR3 DNA reads TGTGCCAGCAGCTTGTGGGGGAACACTGAAGCTTTCTTT.

The J gene is TRBJ1-2, the V gene TRBV5-4; TRBD1 is a possible D gene (6 bases). This CDR3 spans 17 amino acids. With 4 bases removed from V and 7 bases from J, the gap between germline ends came to 26 bases. Germline CDR1 SGHNT, CDR2 YYREEE (reference sequence). CDR3 nucleotide sequence: TGTGCCAGCAGCCAACCCTCCAGGGACAAGGCGGGAGTTGGCTACACCTTC. Its protein product is CASSQPSRDKAGVGYTF.

This clone was found once. The chain carries TRBV5-6 and TRBJ2-7; 10 bases agree with TRBD1. The CDR3 extends over 16 amino acids. V shed 0 bases and J 6 bases; nucleotides not matched to a gene: 9. Germline V gene data show CDR1 as SGHDT and CDR2 as YYEEEE. CDR3 residues: CASSLAPGTGVGEQYF. In nucleotides, the CDR3 is TGTGCCAGCAGCTTGGCCCCCGGGACAGGGGTCGGCGAGCAGTACTTC.

This clone showed up just once. J is TRBJ2-5 and V is TRBV7-2; D unclear. This CDR3 comprises 14 residues. V gave up 0 bases and J gave up 1 base, with 6 bases separating them. Per the germline V gene, CDR1 is SGHTA and CDR2 is FQGNSA. As DNA, the CDR3 is TGTGCCAGCAGCTTAGCGGCGGCCCAAGAGACCCAGTACTTC. This sequence encodes CASSLAAAQETQYF.

This chain links TRBV28 with TRBJ1-1; D not resolved. Between the trimmed V and J ends, which lost 7 bases and 5 bases, there was a span of 11 bases. The germline gives CDR1 MDHEN, CDR2 SYDVKM. CDR3 size: 12 residues. In nucleotides, the CDR3 is TGTGCCAGCACCACTGGGAGTACTGAAGCTTTCTTT. Translating it yields CASTTGSTEAFF.

This clone was counted only a few times. The V gene is TRBV12-3 or TRBV12-4, the J gene TRBJ1-2; perhaps TRBD1 as D (5 bases). With 6 bases removed from V and 6 bases from J, the gap between germline ends came to 11 bases. This CDR3 contains 12 residues. The CDR3: CASRAGSHGYTF. The CDR3 DNA sequence: TGTGCCAGCAGGGCAGGGTCCCATGGCTACACCTTC.

V and J are TRBV19 and TRBJ1-1; a possible D gene is TRBD1 (5 bases). Germline values: CDR1 LNHDA, CDR2 SQIVND (reference sequence). This CDR3 comprises 17 residues. Trimming removed 1 base at V and 0 bases at J, with 15 bases between. The CDR3 sequence: CASSIGPWQGMNTEAFF. DNA of the CDR3: TGTGCCAGTAGTATAGGTCCGTGGCAGGGCATGAACACTGAAGCTTTCTTT. Full variable domain (outside the CDR3, taken from reference TRBV19 and TRBJ1-1): DGGITQSPKYLFRKEGQNVTLSCEQNLNHDAMYWYRQDPGQGLRLIYYSQIVNDFQKGDIAEGYSVSREKKESFPLTVTSAQKNPTAFYLCASSIGPWQGMNTEAFFGQGTRLTVV.

This clone occurred once. The chain links TRBV5-6 to TRBJ2-1; D tentatively reads TRBD1 or TRBD2 (5 bases each). The length of the CDR3 is 15 residues. V lost 4 bases to trimming and J lost 4 bases, with 15 bases between them. Germline CDR1 is SGHDT and CDR2 is YYEEEE. The CDR3 loop is CASSEKGRKYNEQFF. DNA of the CDR3: TGTGCCAGCAGCGAAAAGGGACGGAAATACAATGAGCAGTTCTTC.

V usage is TRBV29-1 and J usage is TRBJ1-2; D is uncertain. CDR1 is SQVTM and CDR2 is ANQGSEA in the germline V gene. Trimming shortened V by 2 bases and J by 1 base, and 8 bases separated the two germline ends. This CDR3 comprises 13 residues. In DNA, the CDR3 is TGCAGCGTTGAACCGCGGATTAACTATGGCTACACCTTC. Its protein is CSVEPRINYGYTF.

The rearrangement uses TRBV19 and TRBJ2-7; TRBD1 might be the D (6 bases). Trimming removed 4 bases at V and 2 bases at J, with 12 bases between. The germline gives CDR1 LNHDA, CDR2 SQIVND (reference sequence). CDR3 length: 14 amino acids. As DNA, the CDR3 is TGTGCCAGTAGTACTCAGGGGAAACCCTACGAGCAGTACTTC. Residues: CASSTQGKPYEQYF.

The genes are TRBV9 and TRBJ2-1; 14 nucleotides align to TRBD2. The CDR3 contains 19 residues. The junction had 12 bases not matched to a gene; V was cut back by 2 bases and J by 5 bases. Germline values: CDR1 SGDLS, CDR2 YYNGEE. This CDR3 is CASSVRGLAGAPLNNEQFF. Written as DNA, the CDR3 is TGTGCCAGCAGCGTTAGGGGACTAGCGGGGGCACCACTCAACAATGAGCAGTTCTTC.

V and J are TRBV5-1 and TRBJ2-7; D is possibly TRBD2 (7 bases). Germline V gene sequence: CDR1 SGHRS, CDR2 YFSETQ. Trimming removed 5 bases at V and 2 bases at J, with 20 bases between. The CDR3 spans 16 residues. The CDR3 reads CASSWAGAGGTYEQYF. CDR3 DNA: TGCGCCAGCAGTTGGGCGGGGGCCGGGGGAACCTACGAGCAGTACTTC.

The V call is TRBV7-2, the J call TRBJ1-3, with D unresolved. CDR1 is SGHTA and CDR2 is FQGNSA in the germline V gene. Trimming shortened V by 2 bases and J by 4 bases, and 15 bases separated the two germline ends. The CDR3 is made up of 16 amino acids. The CDR3 reads CASSLRGVRFGNTIYF. The CDR3 region has the DNA TGTGCCAGCAGCTTAAGAGGAGTCAGGTTCGGAAACACCATATATTTT. Looking up the rest from reference TRBV7-2 and TRBJ1-3 gives the full variable domain: GAGVSQSPSNKVTEKGKDVELRCDPISGHTALYWYRQSLGQGLEFLIYFQGNSAPDKSGLPSDRFSAERTGGSVSTLTIQRTQQEDSAVYLCASSLRGVRFGNTIYFGEGSWLTVV.

V usage is TRBV4-1 and J usage is TRBJ2-3, with D perhaps being TRBD1 or TRBD2 (5 bases each). This CDR3 is 15 amino acids long. From germline, CDR1 is MGHRA and CDR2 YSYEKL. V shed 1 base and J shed 4 bases, with 12 bases lying between them. CDR3 loop: CASSQARDGADTQYF. The CDR3 DNA follows: TGCGCCAGCAGCCAAGCCAGGGACGGGGCAGATACGCAGTATTTT.

This clone was picked up one time. The chain carries TRBV4-2 and TRBJ1-2, with unresolved D. The germline CDR1 and CDR2 sequences are LGHNA and YNFKEQ. There are 17 residues in the CDR3. With 0 bases removed from V and 3 bases from J, the gap between germline ends came to 17 bases. The CDR3 sequence is CASSQEVPGSGDYGYTF. CDR3 coding DNA: TGTGCCAGCAGCCAAGAGGTTCCCGGAAGCGGAGACTATGGCTACACCTTC.

The chain joins TRBV19 to TRBJ2-3; no clear D gene. Germline CDR1 and CDR2: LNHDA and SQIVND (reference sequence). V was clipped by 5 bases and J by 2 bases, with 8 bases between them. This CDR3 has 13 amino acids. This CDR3 reads CASSPPNTDTQYF. CDR3 nucleotide sequence: TGTGCCAGTAGTCCCCCGAACACAGATACGCAGTATTTT.

This CDR3 reads CASSMGQRHEKLFF. The CDR3 DNA follows: TGTGCCAGCAGCATGGGACAGCGGCATGAAAAACTGTTTTTT. The chain combines TRBV7-3 with TRBJ1-4; 7 bases align to TRBD1. The CDR3 consists of 14 residues. Looked up from germline, CDR1 is SGHTA and CDR2 is FQGTGA. V lost 5 bases and J lost 6; bases outside the gene matches: 6.